The 5 T cell receptor beta chains below were found in one sample sequenced in a study of cytomegalovirus exposure and HLA in healthy donors. PCR used 60 Vbeta primers and 13 Jbeta primers. Sequencing used immunoSEQ multiplex PCR; TCRdb keeps in-frame clones, though not all of them. The sample includes 150,000 to 200,000 clones, roughly 70% seen only once; the top ten take about 9.4%. The sample was PBMCs. The source of these receptors is a man aged 30 to 45 in good health and CMV-seropositive.

This clone has only a few counts. The V gene is TRBV10-3, the J gene TRBJ1-1, with D perhaps matching TRBD1 (6 bases). This CDR3 is 13 amino acids long. The ends were cut back, 4 bases at V and 3 bases at J, with 9 bases in the middle. Germline V CDR1 and CDR2: ENHRY, SYGVKD. CDR3 residues: CAISGGQHTEAFF. The CDR3 DNA reads TGTGCCATCAGTGGTGGACAGCACACTGAAGCTTTCTTT.

This clone was seen a handful of times. V is TRBV2 and J is TRBJ2-3; 10 bases fit TRBD2. Germline lookup yields CDR1 SNHLY and CDR2 FYNNEI. The CDR3 has 15 amino acids. The ends lost 7 bases at V and 1 base at J; junction bases unmatched: 5. The CDR3 coding sequence is TGTGCCAGCAATATGGGGACTAGCGGCACAGATACGCAGTATTTT. Translating gives CASNMGTSGTDTQYF.

The chain combines TRBV30 with TRBJ2-7; TRBD1 might be the D (5 bases). The CDR3 is 12 amino acids. V was pared by 0 bases and J by 10 bases, with 13 bases between. Germline V gene data show CDR1 as GTSNPN and CDR2 as SVGIG (reference sequence). CDR3 DNA sequence: TGTGCCTGGAGTGTTACAGGAGAATTTCAGTACTTC. Amino acid sequence: CAWSVTGEFQYF.

This rearrangement joins TRBV11-3 to TRBJ2-7; D not resolved. Trimming pared 3 bases from V and 2 bases from J, leaving 2 bases between. This CDR3 contains 11 residues. CDR1 is SGHNT, CDR2 YENEEA, per germline. The CDR3 here is CASSFAYEQYF. The CDR3, as DNA: TGTGCCAGCAGCTTCGCCTACGAGCAGTACTTC.

The chain links TRBV19 to TRBJ1-3, with 11 bases aligning to TRBD1. The V segment lost 11 bases and the J segment 3 bases; nucleotides outside the gene matches: 6. The CDR3 contains 14 residues. Germline values: CDR1 LNHDA, CDR2 SQIVND (reference sequence). The CDR3 here is CAARDRGYGNTIYF. The CDR3 coding sequence is TGTGCCGCAAGGGACAGGGGGTATGGAAACACCATATATTTT.